These 15 T cell receptor beta chains were sequenced from one sample in a study of T cells expressing NK-cell markers. TCRdb re-called the 5' RACE reads and shows each CDR3 protein once, DNA omitted. Its table lists 350,000 to 400,000 distinct CDR3 sequences. Input material: blood T cells: a sorted CD56 or NKG2C T cell subset, CD4+ or CD8+ T cells, or bulk PBMC T cells (not recorded which). These TCRs come from a woman in her 50s in good health.

J is TRBJ1-6 and V is TRBV12-3 or TRBV12-4; without DNA, the TCRdb call of TRBD1 cannot be checked. This CDR3 has 14 amino acids. The CDR3: CASTLGGGNSPLHF.

This CDR3 is CASSRQGASGKLFF. This rearrangement joins TRBV12-3 or TRBV12-4 to TRBJ1-4; TCRdb reports TRBD1, a call that lacks DNA to check it against. CDR3 length equals 14 residues.

CDR3 residues: CASSYSAPTGGLYNEQFF. The V and J genes are TRBV6-5 and TRBJ2-1; TCRdb lists TRBD1, though no DNA is available to test this call. The CDR3 totals 18 residues. Germline V gives CDR1 MNHEY, CDR2 SVGAGI.

The chain links TRBV19 to TRBJ2-1. The CDR3 covers 15 residues. Per the germline V gene, CDR1 is LNHDA and CDR2 is SQIVND (reference sequence). CDR3 loop: CASSIDQRLYNEQFF.

This chain links TRBV12-3 or TRBV12-4 with TRBJ2-7; TCRdb selects TRBD1, and the lack of DNA leaves this call unchecked. This CDR3 has 13 amino acids. The CDR3 sequence is CASSFRQGWEQYF.

The chain joins TRBV7-2 to TRBJ1-4. Per the germline V gene, CDR1 is SGHTA and CDR2 is FQGNSA. CDR3 length equals 20 residues. CDR3 sequence: CASSLGVVRGHGATNEKLFF.

This chain links TRBV4-1 with TRBJ1-6; TCRdb's D call, TRBD1, is unchecked because there is no DNA. Per the germline V gene, CDR1 is MGHRA and CDR2 is YSYEKL. The CDR3 totals 15 residues. This CDR3 reads CASSQDGGGNSPLHF.

This chain links TRBV12-3 or TRBV12-4 with TRBJ1-1; TCRdb outputs TRBD1, but without DNA this stays unchecked. The CDR3 contains 13 residues. The CDR3 reads CASSFKGGGEAFF.

The J gene is TRBJ1-4, the V gene TRBV19; TCRdb selects TRBD1, and the lack of DNA leaves this call unchecked. CDR1 and CDR2 (germline): LNHDA, SQIVND (reference sequence). The CDR3 loop spans 13 amino acids. CDR3 sequence reads: CASRDVRNEKLFF.

This rearrangement joins TRBV27 to TRBJ2-1; TCRdb indicates TRBD2, and absent DNA this call remains unverified. The length of the CDR3 is 13 residues. The germline CDR1 and CDR2 sequences are MNHEY and SMNVEV (reference sequence). The CDR3 protein is CATSAGTRNEQFF.

V gene TRBV12-3 or TRBV12-4 combines with J gene TRBJ2-1. This CDR3 has 12 residues. The CDR3 loop reads CASSSDGEEQFF.

The chain combines TRBV2 with TRBJ2-3; TCRdb gives TRBD2 as the D gene, but with no DNA this cannot be confirmed. This CDR3 comprises 13 residues. Germline V CDR1 and CDR2: SNHLY, FYNNEI. The CDR3 loop reads CASKGAATDTQYF.

The V gene is TRBV12-3 or TRBV12-4, the J gene TRBJ2-1; TCRdb selects TRBD2, and the lack of DNA leaves this call unchecked. This CDR3 contains 15 residues. CDR3 in amino acids: CASTSGRSLYNEQFF.

V and J are TRBV7-2 and TRBJ2-3. Looked up from germline, CDR1 is SGHTA and CDR2 is FQGNSA. The CDR3 has 13 residues. The CDR3 sequence: CASRLAGTDTQYF.

The chain uses TRBV14 and TRBJ2-5. This CDR3 contains 16 residues. Germline V gene data show CDR1 as SGHDN and CDR2 as FVKESK. CDR3 sequence reads: CASSQGGSQRQETQYF. Variable domain in full (rest from reference TRBV14 and TRBJ2-5): EAGVTQFPSHSVIEKGQTVTLRCDPISGHDNLYWYRRVMGKEIKFLLHFVKESKQDESGMPNNRFLAERTGGTYSTLKVQPAELEDSGVYFCASSQGGSQRQETQYFGPGTRLLVL.